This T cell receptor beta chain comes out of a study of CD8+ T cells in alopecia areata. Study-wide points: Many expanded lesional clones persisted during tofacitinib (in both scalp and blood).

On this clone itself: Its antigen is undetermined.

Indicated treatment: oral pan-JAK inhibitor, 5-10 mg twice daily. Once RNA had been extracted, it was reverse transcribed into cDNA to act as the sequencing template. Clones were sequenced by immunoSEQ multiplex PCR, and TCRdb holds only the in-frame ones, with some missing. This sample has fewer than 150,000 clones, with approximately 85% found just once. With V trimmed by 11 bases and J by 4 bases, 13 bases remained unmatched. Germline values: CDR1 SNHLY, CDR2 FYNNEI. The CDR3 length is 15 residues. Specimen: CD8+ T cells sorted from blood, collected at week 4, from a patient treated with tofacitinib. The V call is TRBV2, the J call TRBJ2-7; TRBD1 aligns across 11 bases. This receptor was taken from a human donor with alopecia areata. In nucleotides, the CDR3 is TGTGCCCACATCAGTGGACAGGGGGCGGCGTACGAGCAGTACTTC. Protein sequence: CAHISGQGAAYEQYF.